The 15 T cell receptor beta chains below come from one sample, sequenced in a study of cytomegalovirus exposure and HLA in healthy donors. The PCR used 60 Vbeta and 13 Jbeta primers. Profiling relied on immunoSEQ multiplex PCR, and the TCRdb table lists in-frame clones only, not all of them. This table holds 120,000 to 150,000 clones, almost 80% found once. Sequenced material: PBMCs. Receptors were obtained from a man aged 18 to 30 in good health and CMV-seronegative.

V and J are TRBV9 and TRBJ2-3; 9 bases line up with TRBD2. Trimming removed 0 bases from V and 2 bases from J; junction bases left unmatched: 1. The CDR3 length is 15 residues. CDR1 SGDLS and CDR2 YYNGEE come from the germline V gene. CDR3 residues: CASSVGGGDTDTQYF. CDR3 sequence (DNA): TGTGCCAGCAGCGTAGGCGGGGGGGACACAGATACGCAGTATTTT.

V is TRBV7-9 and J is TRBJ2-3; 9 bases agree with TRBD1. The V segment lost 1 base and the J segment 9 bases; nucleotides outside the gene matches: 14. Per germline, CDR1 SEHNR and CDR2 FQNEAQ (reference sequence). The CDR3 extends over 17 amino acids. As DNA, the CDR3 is TGTGCCAGCAGCTTAGTGGGGACAGGGCTGGAATCCAGGACGCAGTATTTT. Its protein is CASSLVGTGLESRTQYF.

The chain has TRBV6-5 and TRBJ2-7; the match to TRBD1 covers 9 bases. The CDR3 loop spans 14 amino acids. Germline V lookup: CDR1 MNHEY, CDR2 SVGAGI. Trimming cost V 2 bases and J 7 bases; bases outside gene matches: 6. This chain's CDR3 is CASSYGTGLWEQYF. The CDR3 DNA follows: TGTGCCAGCAGTTACGGGACAGGGTTATGGGAGCAGTACTTC.

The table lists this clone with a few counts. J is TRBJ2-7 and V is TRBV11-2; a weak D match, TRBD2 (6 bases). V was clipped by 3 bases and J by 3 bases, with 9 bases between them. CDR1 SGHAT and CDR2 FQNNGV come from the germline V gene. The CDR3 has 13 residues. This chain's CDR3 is CASSFTGGYEQYF. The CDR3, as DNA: TGTGCCAGCAGCTTTACCGGGGGCTACGAGCAGTACTTC.

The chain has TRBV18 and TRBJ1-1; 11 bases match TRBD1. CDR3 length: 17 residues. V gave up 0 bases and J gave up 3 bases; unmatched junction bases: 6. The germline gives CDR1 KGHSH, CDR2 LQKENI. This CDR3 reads CASSPPMDRGRYTEAFF. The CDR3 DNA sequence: TGTGCCAGCTCACCACCGATGGACAGGGGGCGTTACACTGAAGCTTTCTTT. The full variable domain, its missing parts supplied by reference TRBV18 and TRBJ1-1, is NAGVMQNPRHLVRRRGQEARLRCSPMKGHSHVYWYRQLPEEGLKFMVYLQKENIIDESGMPKERFSAEFPKEGPSILRIQQVVRGDSAAYFCASSPPMDRGRYTEAFFGQGTRLTVV.

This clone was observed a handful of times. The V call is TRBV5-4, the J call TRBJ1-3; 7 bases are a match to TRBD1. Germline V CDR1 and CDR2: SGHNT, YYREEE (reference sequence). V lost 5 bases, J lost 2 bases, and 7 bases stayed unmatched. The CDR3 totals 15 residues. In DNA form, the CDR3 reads TGTGCCAGCAGTTTACAGGGGAACCCTGGAAACACCATATATTTT. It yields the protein CASSLQGNPGNTIYF.

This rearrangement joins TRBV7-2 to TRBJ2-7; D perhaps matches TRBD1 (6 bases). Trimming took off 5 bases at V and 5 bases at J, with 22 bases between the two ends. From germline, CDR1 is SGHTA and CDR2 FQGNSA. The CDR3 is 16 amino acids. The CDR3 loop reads CASSPLRTGFQDEQYF. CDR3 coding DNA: TGTGCCAGCAGCCCCCTACGCACAGGGTTTCAGGACGAGCAGTACTTC.

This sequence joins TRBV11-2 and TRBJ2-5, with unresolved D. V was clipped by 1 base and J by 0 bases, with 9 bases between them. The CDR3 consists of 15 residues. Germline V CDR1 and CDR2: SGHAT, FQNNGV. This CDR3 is CASSLGPTNQETQYF. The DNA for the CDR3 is TGTGCCAGCAGCTTAGGTCCCACTAACCAAGAGACCCAGTACTTC.

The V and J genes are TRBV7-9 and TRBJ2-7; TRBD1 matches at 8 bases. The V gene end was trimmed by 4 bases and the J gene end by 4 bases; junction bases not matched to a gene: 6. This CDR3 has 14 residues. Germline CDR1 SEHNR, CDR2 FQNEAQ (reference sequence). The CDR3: CASSSRDRTYEQYF. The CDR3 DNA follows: TGTGCCAGCAGCTCCCGGGACAGGACATACGAGCAGTACTTC.

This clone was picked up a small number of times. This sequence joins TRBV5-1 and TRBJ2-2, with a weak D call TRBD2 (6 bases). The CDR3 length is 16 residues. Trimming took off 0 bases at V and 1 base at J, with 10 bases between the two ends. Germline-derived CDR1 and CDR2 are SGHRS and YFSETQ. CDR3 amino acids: CASSLGGGLNTGELFF. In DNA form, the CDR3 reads TGCGCCAGCAGCTTGGGGGGAGGCCTGAACACCGGGGAGCTGTTTTTT.

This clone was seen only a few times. CDR3 residues: CSVRQGSEQYF. CDR3 coding DNA: TGCAGCGTTCGCCAGGGGAGCGAGCAGTACTTC. The rearrangement uses TRBV29-1 and TRBJ2-7; D perhaps matches TRBD1 (6 bases). Trimming shortened V by 5 bases and J by 6 bases, and 11 bases separated the two germline ends. Germline assignment: CDR1 SQVTM and CDR2 ANQGSEA. The CDR3 loop spans 11 amino acids.

The CDR3 nucleotides read TGTGCCAGCACTGGGACTAGCTCTCTTACCTTCAATGAGCAGTTCTTC. Translating it yields CASTGTSSLTFNEQFF. The chain recombines TRBV2 with TRBJ2-1; 9 nucleotides agree with TRBD2. The CDR3 is 16 amino acids. Germline V lookup: CDR1 SNHLY, CDR2 FYNNEI. J was trimmed by 6 bases and V by 7 bases; bases with no gene match: 13.

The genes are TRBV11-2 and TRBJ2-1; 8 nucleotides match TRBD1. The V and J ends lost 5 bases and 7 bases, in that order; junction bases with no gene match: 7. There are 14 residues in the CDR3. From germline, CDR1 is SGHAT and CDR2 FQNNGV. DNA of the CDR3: TGTGCCAGCAGCATAAGACAGGGGTCGAATGAGCAGTTCTTC. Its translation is CASSIRQGSNEQFF.

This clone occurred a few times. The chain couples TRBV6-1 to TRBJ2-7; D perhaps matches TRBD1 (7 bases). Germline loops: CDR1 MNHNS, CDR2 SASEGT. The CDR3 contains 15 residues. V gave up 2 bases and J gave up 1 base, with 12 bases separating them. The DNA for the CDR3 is TGTGCCAGCAGTGAAAAGGCAGGGGGGTCCTACGAGCAGTACTTC. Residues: CASSEKAGGSYEQYF.

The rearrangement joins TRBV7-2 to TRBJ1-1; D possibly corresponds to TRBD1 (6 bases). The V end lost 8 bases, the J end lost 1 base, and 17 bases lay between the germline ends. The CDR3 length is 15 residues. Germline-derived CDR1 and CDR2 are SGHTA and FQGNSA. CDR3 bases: TGTGCCAGCGCCCTGGGGGGGGCGGAGAACACTGAAGCTTTCTTT. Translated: CASALGGAENTEAFF. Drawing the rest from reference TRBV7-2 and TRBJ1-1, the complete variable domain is GAGVSQSPSNKVTEKGKDVELRCDPISGHTALYWYRQSLGQGLEFLIYFQGNSAPDKSGLPSDRFSAERTGGSVSTLTIQRTQQEDSAVYLCASALGGAENTEAFFGQGTRLTVV.